The following is a T cell receptor (beta chain) sequence with its context. As yet, its antigen is unknown. This entry is derived from a study of shared clonotypes between healthy human individuals. The method was immunoSEQ multiplex PCR; TCRdb's version includes in-frame clones alone and lacks a portion of them. The sample contains more than 550,000 clones, over 60% of which appear only once. This CDR3 is built from 12 residues. CDR1 is SEHNR and CDR2 is FQNEAQ in the germline V gene (reference sequence). V was cut by 6 bases and J by 3 bases, with 8 bases left in between. Study results and limitations: The rarefaction results pointed to incomplete sorted-subset sequencing despite large depth. Investigators collected only blood, and repertoires in tissues likely differ.

This chain joins TRBV7-9 and TRBJ1-1; D ambiguous. The sequencing input was memory CD4+ T cells sorted from blood. Subset meaning: CD45RA-negative fraction. The TCR sequence derives from a woman aged 25 to 39 in good health. CDR3 loop: CASRDRDTEAFF. DNA of the CDR3: TGTGCCAGCAGGGACCGGGACACTGAAGCTTTCTTT.